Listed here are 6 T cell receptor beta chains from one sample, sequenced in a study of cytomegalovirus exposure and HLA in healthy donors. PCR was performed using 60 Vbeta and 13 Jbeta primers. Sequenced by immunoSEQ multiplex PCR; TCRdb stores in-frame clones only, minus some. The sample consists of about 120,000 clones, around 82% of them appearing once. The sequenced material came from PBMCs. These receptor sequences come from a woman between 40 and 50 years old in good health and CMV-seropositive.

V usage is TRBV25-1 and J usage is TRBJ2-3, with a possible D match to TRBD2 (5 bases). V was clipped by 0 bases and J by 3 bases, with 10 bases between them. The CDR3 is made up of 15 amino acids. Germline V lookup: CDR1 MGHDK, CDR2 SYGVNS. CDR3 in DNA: TGTGCCAGCAGTGAATATGAGGGAGAGACAGATACGCAGTATTTT. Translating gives CASSEYEGETDTQYF.

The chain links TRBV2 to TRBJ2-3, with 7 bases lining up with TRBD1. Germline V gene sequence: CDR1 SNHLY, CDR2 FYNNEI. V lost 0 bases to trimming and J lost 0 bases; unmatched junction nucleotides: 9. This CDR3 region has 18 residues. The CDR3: CASSEARGPGLSTDTQYF. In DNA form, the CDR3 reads TGTGCCAGCAGTGAAGCGAGGGGGCCAGGGCTTAGCACAGATACGCAGTATTTT. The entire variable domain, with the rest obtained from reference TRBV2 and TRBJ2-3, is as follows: EPEVTQTPSHQVTQMGQEVILRCVPISNHLYFYWYRQILGQKVEFLVSFYNNEISEKSEIFDDQFSVERPDGSNFTLKIRSTKLEDSAMYFCASSEARGPGLSTDTQYFGPGTRLTVL.

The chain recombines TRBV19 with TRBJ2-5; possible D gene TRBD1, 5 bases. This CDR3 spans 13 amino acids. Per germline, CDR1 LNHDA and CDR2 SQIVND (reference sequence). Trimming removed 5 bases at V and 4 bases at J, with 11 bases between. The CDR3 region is CASSRQGGETQYF. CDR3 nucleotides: TGTGCCAGTAGTCGGCAGGGTGGAGAGACCCAGTACTTC. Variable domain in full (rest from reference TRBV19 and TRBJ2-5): DGGITQSPKYLFRKEGQNVTLSCEQNLNHDAMYWYRQDPGQGLRLIYYSQIVNDFQKGDIAEGYSVSREKKESFPLTVTSAQKNPTAFYLCASSRQGGETQYFGPGTRLLVL.

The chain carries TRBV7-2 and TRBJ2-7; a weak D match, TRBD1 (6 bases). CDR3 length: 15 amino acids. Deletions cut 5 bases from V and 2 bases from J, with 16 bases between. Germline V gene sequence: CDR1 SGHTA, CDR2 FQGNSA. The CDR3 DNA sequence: TGTGCCAGCAGCCTAACAGGGACGGCTGCCTACGAGCAGTACTTC. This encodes CASSLTGTAAYEQYF.

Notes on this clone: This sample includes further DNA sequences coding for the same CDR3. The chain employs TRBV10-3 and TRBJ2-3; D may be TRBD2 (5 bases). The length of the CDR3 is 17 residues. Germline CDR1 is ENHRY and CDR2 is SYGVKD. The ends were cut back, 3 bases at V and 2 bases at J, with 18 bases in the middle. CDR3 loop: CAISEVSAGGLTDTQYF. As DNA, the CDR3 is TGTGCCATCAGTGAAGTCTCAGCAGGAGGACTCACAGATACGCAGTATTTT.

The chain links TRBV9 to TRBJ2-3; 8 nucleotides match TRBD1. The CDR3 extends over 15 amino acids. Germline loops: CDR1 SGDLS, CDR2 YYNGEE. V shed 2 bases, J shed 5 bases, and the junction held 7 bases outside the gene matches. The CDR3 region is CASSVAGTGRDTQYF. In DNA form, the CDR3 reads TGTGCCAGCAGCGTCGCCGGGACAGGACGAGATACGCAGTATTTT.